Listed below are T cell receptor beta chains from one sample, sequenced in a study of blood T cell repertoires in COVID-19. Sequencing was performed with immunoSEQ multiplex PCR; in TCRdb, only in-frame clones are kept and a portion is missing. The sample records over 350,000 clones, around 87% being singletons. Sequenced input: PBMCs or T cells enriched from blood (not recorded which). Every receptor here comes from a woman between 45 and 65 years old who had recovered from COVID-19. The CDR3 runs from the conserved cysteine through the conserved F or W. The D gene is left open where the match is weak. Rows give clone size only sometimes, using once, few, many, or a class for an expanded clone.

abundance	j_gene	v_gene	d_gene	CDR3nt	CDR3aa
NA	TRBJ1-1	TRBV30	TRBD1	TGTGCCTGGAGTTACACCGACAGGGGGCTTACTGAAGCTTTCTTT	CAWSYTDRGLTEAFF
NA	TRBJ2-1	TRBV6-1	TRBD2	TGTGCCAGCAGTGAAACGAGCGGGGGGACTTCCTACAATGAGCAGTTCTTC	CASSETSGGTSYNEQFF
NA	TRBJ2-1	TRBV19	TRBD2	TGTGCCAGTAGCGTAGCGGGGGGGGTAGTGGAGCAGTTCTTC	CASSVAGGVVEQFF
NA	TRBJ1-2	TRBV6-5	NA	TGTGCCAGCAGTTTCGGGGGGAACTATGGCTACACCTTC	CASSFGGNYGYTF
NA	TRBJ2-2	TRBV11-2	TRBD1	TGTGCCAGCAGCCTTAGGACAGGGGGCATCAACACCGGGGAGCTGTTTTTT	CASSLRTGGINTGELFF
NA	TRBJ2-7	TRBV6-5	NA	TGTGCCAGCGGGACACAGAGAATAAAACACGAGCAGTACTTC	CASGTQRIKHEQYF
NA	TRBJ1-1	TRBV6-6	NA	TGTGCCAGCAGGACGGCAACAGGGCCCCCTGAAGCTTTCTTT	CASRTATGPPEAFF
NA	TRBJ2-1	TRBV10-3	NA	TGTGCCATCAGTGACCCGGGACTGGCTGTAAATGAGCAGTTCTTC	CAISDPGLAVNEQFF
once	TRBJ2-3	TRBV3-1/TRBV3-2	TRBD1	TGTGCCAGCAGCCAAGTTTTAAGGAACAGGGGTTCAGATACGCAGTATTTT	CASSQVLRNRGSDTQYF
NA	TRBJ1-6	TRBV16	NA	TGTGCCAGCAGCCAAATGGGGCCTAATTCACCCCTCCACTTT	CASSQMGPNSPLHF
NA	TRBJ1-2	TRBV5-6	NA	TGTGCCAGCAGCTTCCAGGGGTTGTGGAACTATGGCTACACCTTC	CASSFQGLWNYGYTF
NA	TRBJ1-2	TRBV5-8	NA	TGTGCCAGCAGCTCGGGGGACCGAGAACCACGGAGTGGCTACACCTTC	CASSSGDREPRSGYTF
once	TRBJ1-1	TRBV29-1	NA	TGCAGCGTTGGGGGGACGGGGGTAGCTTTCTTT	CSVGGTGVAFF
NA	TRBJ1-5	TRBV7-6	NA	TGTGCCAGCAGCTTAGGGCAGGGTTACAATCAGCCCCAGCATTTT	CASSLGQGYNQPQHF
NA	TRBJ2-2	TRBV10-3	NA	TGTGCCATCAGTGGAAGTAACAGGGAAACCGGGGAGCTGTTTTTT	CAISGSNRETGELFF
NA	TRBJ1-5	TRBV2	NA	TGTGCCAGCAGTGACTCCATAGAAGGGGCCAATCAGCCCCAGCATTTT	CASSDSIEGANQPQHF
NA	TRBJ1-4	TRBV5-6	NA	TGTGCCAGCAGCTTGGCCGGCGGTCTCTATGAAAAACTGTTTTTT	CASSLAGGLYEKLFF
once	TRBJ1-1	TRBV6-2/TRBV6-3	NA	TGTGCCAGCAGTTACCGCGGGGGGAACACTGAAGCTTTCTTT	CASSYRGGNTEAFF
NA	TRBJ1-2	TRBV11-2	TRBD1	TGTGCCAGCAGCCCAGGCGGGACAGTTTATGGCTACACCTTC	CASSPGGTVYGYTF
NA	TRBJ1-2	TRBV5-6	TRBD1	TGTGCCGGGGGAGCTCGGGACAGGGGACATGGCTACACCTTC	CAGGARDRGHGYTF
few	TRBJ1-1	TRBV12-3/TRBV12-4	NA	TGTGCCAGCAGTGAACAGCCCAACACTGAAGCTTTCTTT	CASSEQPNTEAFF
NA	TRBJ2-7	TRBV1	NA	TGCACCAAGCAACCGGGACTACCTGTTTACGAGCAGTACTTC	CTKQPGLPVYEQYF